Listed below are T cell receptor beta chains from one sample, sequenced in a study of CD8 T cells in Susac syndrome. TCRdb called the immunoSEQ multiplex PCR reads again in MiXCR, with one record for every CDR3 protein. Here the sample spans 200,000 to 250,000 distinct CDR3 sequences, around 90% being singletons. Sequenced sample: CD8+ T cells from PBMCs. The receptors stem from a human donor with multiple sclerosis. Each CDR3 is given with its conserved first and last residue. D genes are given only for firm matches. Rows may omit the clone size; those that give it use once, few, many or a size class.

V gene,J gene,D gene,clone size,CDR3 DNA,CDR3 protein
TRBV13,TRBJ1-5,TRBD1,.,TGTGCCAGCAGCTTGGGACAGGACAATCAGCCCCAGCATTTT,CASSLGQDNQPQHF
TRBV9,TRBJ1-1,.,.,TGTGCCAGCAGCGTCGGGACCAACACTGAAGCTTTCTTT,CASSVGTNTEAFF
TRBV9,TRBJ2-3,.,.,TGTGCCAGCAGCGCCGACTGGGATACGCAGTATTTT,CASSADWDTQYF
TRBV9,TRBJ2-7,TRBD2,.,TGTGCCAGCAGTCTCTCTAGCGGGAGCCACGAGCAGTACTTC,CASSLSSGSHEQYF
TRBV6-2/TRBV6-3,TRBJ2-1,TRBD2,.,TGTGCCAGCAGTTTCGCGGGAGGGCCTCTCTACAATGAGCAGTTCTTC,CASSFAGGPLYNEQFF
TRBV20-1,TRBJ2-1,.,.,TGCAGTGCGGACGACAGCTACAATGAGCAGTTCTTC,CSADDSYNEQFF
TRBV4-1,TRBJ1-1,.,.,TGCGCCAGCAGCCAAGAACCGTCTGGGGTAACTGAAGCTTTCTTT,CASSQEPSGVTEAFF
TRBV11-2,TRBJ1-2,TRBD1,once,TGTGCCAGCAGCTTAGCATCAGGGGGTAGTTATGGCTACACCTTC,CASSLASGGSYGYTF
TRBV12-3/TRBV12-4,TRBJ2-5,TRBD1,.,TGTGCCAGCAGTTCCCCCTCACAGGGGCAAGAGACCCAGTACTTC,CASSSPSQGQETQYF
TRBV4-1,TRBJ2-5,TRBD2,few,TGCGCCAGCAGCCAAGCCCGGACTAGCGGGAGTGAGACCCAGTACTTC,CASSQARTSGSETQYF
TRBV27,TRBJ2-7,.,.,TGTGCCAGCAGTTCGGGGGACAGAGGCTACGAGCAGTACTTC,CASSSGDRGYEQYF
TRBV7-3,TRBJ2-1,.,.,TGTGCCAGCAGCTTAAATCCCTATGAGCAGTTCTTC,CASSLNPYEQFF
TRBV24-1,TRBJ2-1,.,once,TGTGCCACCAGTCAGGACGTCCACAATGAGCAGTTCTTC,CATSQDVHNEQFF
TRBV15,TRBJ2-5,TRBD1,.,TGTGCCACCAGCAGCGGGACAGGGGGCTTGGAGACCCAGTACTTC,CATSSGTGGLETQYF
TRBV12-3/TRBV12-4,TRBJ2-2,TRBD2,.,TGTGCCAGCAGCCAACCGGGACTAGCGGGAGGGGTTTACACCGGGGAGCTGTTTTTT,CASSQPGLAGGVYTGELFF
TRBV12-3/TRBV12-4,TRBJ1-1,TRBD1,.,TGTGCCAGCAGTTCCGACAACAGGGGTATGAACACTGAAGCTTTCTTT,CASSSDNRGMNTEAFF
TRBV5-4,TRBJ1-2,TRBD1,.,TGTGCCAGCAGCGCGACAGGGGGCGCTGGCTACACCTTC,CASSATGGAGYTF
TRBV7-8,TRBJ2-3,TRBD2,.,TGTGCCAGCAGCTTTACCGGGACTAGCGGGGTTAGCACAGATACGCAGTATTTT,CASSFTGTSGVSTDTQYF
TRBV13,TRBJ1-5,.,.,TGTGCCAGCAGCTCCCGGGGCAATCAGCCCCAGCATTTT,CASSSRGNQPQHF
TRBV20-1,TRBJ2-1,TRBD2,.,TGCAGTGCTAGAGATCTAGCGGTCGATGAGCAGTTCTTC,CSARDLAVDEQFF
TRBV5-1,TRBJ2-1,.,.,TGCGCCAGCAGCTCGGGACTTCTCGAGCAGTTCTTC,CASSSGLLEQFF
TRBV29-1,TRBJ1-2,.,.,TGCAGCGCGTCCGGACGGGAGGACAGCCCGAGAGCTAACTATGGCTACACCTTC,CSASGREDSPRANYGYTF
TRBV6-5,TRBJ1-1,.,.,TGTGCCAGCATCCAATTGTGGGGCGGCACTGAAGCTTTCTTT,CASIQLWGGTEAFF
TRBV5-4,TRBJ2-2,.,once,TGTGCCAGCAGCGCCGGAAGAGGGGAGCTGTTTTTT,CASSAGRGELFF
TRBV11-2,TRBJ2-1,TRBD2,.,TGTGCCAGCAGCTTAGGCTCTAGCGGGGGGGCGCTCAATGAGCAGTTCTTC,CASSLGSSGGALNEQFF
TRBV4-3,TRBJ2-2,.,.,TGCGCCAGCAGCCAAGGGCGTAGGACAGAAGAGACCGGGGAGCTGTTTTTT,CASSQGRRTEETGELFF
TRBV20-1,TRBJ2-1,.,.,TGCAGTGCTAGAGTTTGGCGGGATCGCAATGAGCAGTTCTTC,CSARVWRDRNEQFF
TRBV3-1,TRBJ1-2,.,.,TGTGCCAGCAGCCCTAAGAGAGGCAGGGGAGACTATGGCTACACCTTC,CASSPKRGRGDYGYTF
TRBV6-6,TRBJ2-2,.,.,TGTGCCAGCACAAATACCCAGGGTTCGGGTGGGGAGCTGTTTTTT,CASTNTQGSGGELFF
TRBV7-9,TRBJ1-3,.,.,TGTGCCAGCAGCACAACCCCGGACAGCTCGGGAAACACCATATATTTT,CASSTTPDSSGNTIYF
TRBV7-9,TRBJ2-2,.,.,TGTGCCAGCATCTTCGGGGGGACAGCGCTAGAACTTACCGGGGAGCTGTTTTTT,CASIFGGTALELTGELFF
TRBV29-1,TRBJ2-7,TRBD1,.,TGCAGCGTGGAAACCGGGACAGGGAACCTCTACGAGCAGTACTTC,CSVETGTGNLYEQYF
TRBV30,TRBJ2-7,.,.,TGTGCCTGGGGACTGGGGTGGGAGCAGTACTTC,CAWGLGWEQYF
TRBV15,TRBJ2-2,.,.,TGTGCCACCAGCAGAGATGAGGGGACTACAGGGCCGGGGACCGGGGAGCTGTTTTTT,CATSRDEGTTGPGTGELFF
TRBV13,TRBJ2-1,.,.,TGTGCCAGCAGCAGTCCGGACGCTCCCGGTAAGCAGTTCTTC,CASSSPDAPGKQFF
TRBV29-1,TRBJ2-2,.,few,TGCAGCGTGACATGGGGAACCGGGGAGCTGTTTTTT,CSVTWGTGELFF
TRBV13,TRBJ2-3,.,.,TGTGCCAGCAGTCCCAAGGGGGAGGAGACGCAGTATTTT,CASSPKGEETQYF
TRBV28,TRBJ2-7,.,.,TGTGCCAGCAGTCGATCTAGCCTCGACTCCTACGAGCAGTACTTC,CASSRSSLDSYEQYF
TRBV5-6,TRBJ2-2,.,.,TGTGCCAGCAGCGCCTACGAAGCGCGGTTGGGTACCGGGGAGCTGTTTTTT,CASSAYEARLGTGELFF
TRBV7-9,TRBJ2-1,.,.,TGTGCCACCGGGACCCTTATCTACAATGAGCAGTTCTTC,CATGTLIYNEQFF
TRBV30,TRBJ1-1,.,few,TGTGCCTGGACCCGACGGGAAGGCCCTGACCCCAACACTGAAGCTTTCTTT,CAWTRREGPDPNTEAFF
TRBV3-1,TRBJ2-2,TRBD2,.,TGTGCCAGCAGCTCTAATGCGGGAGGCTGGAACACCGGGGAGCTGTTTTTT,CASSSNAGGWNTGELFF
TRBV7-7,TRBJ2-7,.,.,TGTGCTAGCAGCCCAGGTTCGGGGCCTTACGAGCAGTACTTC,CASSPGSGPYEQYF